The 27 T cell receptor beta chains in this list originate from one sample, sequenced in a study of CD4 T cell repertoires in COVID-19. Using immunoSEQ multiplex PCR, the repertoire was profiled, and TCRdb retains in-frame clones only, with some absent. The sample yields fewer than 100,000 clones, around four fifths seen once. Source: CD4+ T cells from peripheral blood, taken after recovery from COVID-19. These receptors all come from a human donor who had COVID-19.

V is TRBV9 and J is TRBJ2-3, with TRBD2 matching over 8 bases. The CDR3 covers 16 residues. Germline V gene data show CDR1 as SGDLS and CDR2 as YYNGEE. The J segment lost 2 bases and the V segment lost 4 bases, leaving 9 bases of the junction unmatched. The CDR3 spells CASSPPGLGATDTQYF. DNA for the CDR3: TGTGCCAGCAGCCCCCCGGGACTAGGGGCCACAGATACGCAGTATTTT.

The CDR3 DNA reads TGTGCCAGCAGCTTAGAGCGTACCACAGATACGCAGTATTTT. It is translated as CASSLERTTDTQYF. The chain has TRBV7-2 and TRBJ2-3; D is undetermined. Trimming cost V 1 base and J 2 bases, with 7 bases left between them. This CDR3 spans 14 amino acids. The V gene's germline CDR1 is SGHTA and CDR2 FQGNSA.

V is TRBV6-5 and J is TRBJ2-2; D gene uncertain. The length of the CDR3 is 12 residues. The germline V and J ends were trimmed by 8 bases and 3 bases, with 7 bases remaining between them. Germline CDR1 and CDR2: MNHEY and SVGAGI. The CDR3 reads CASYPYTGELFF. The CDR3 coding sequence is TGTGCCAGCTACCCCTACACCGGGGAGCTGTTTTTT.

This clone has a handful of counts. At the DNA level, this CDR3 is encoded by other sequences in the same sample as well. V and J are TRBV5-4 and TRBJ1-2; D may be TRBD1 (6 bases). The germline V gene encodes CDR1 SGHNT and CDR2 YYREEE (reference sequence). The CDR3 consists of 13 residues. V shed 0 bases and J shed 3 bases, with 6 bases lying between them. The CDR3 loop reads CASSLGQDYGYTF. The CDR3, as DNA: TGTGCCAGCAGCTTGGGACAGGACTATGGCTACACCTTC.

V is TRBV29-1 and J is TRBJ2-7, with TRBD2 matching 7 bases. V shed 4 bases, J shed 1 base, and the junction held 4 bases outside the gene matches. The CDR3 sequence is 13 residues long. Per germline, CDR1 SQVTM and CDR2 ANQGSEA. CDR3 sequence: CSVGSGRSYEQYF. The CDR3 DNA reads as TGCAGCGTTGGTAGCGGGCGATCCTACGAGCAGTACTTC.

V gene TRBV11-2 combines with J gene TRBJ2-2; D is unresolved. V shed 5 bases and J shed 5 bases, with 9 bases lying between them. Germline CDR1 and CDR2: SGHAT and FQNNGV. The CDR3 covers 13 residues. CDR3 in DNA: TGTGCCAGCAGCACCGGAAGTACCGGGGAGCTGTTTTTT. It is translated as CASSTGSTGELFF.

This clone has a single count. The rearrangement links TRBV10-3 to TRBJ2-3; D is perhaps TRBD1 (5 bases). CDR3 length: 13 residues. CDR1 ENHRY and CDR2 SYGVKD come from the germline V gene. V was clipped by 7 bases and J by 2 bases, with 10 bases between them. The CDR3 sequence: CAIKGKNTDTQYF. The CDR3 nucleotides read TGTGCCATCAAGGGGAAGAACACAGATACGCAGTATTTT.

The V call is TRBV5-6, the J call TRBJ1-1; D unresolved. Trimming shortened V by 7 bases and J by 10 bases, and 14 bases separated the two germline ends. CDR3 length: 11 amino acids. Germline lookup yields CDR1 SGHDT and CDR2 YYEEEE. The CDR3: CASGLRRVAFF. DNA for the CDR3: TGTGCCAGCGGGCTCCGCCGGGTAGCTTTCTTT.

V gene TRBV19 combines with J gene TRBJ2-7; weak D call: TRBD1 (6 bases). The CDR3 has 14 residues. Trimming cost V 5 bases and J 6 bases, with 17 bases left between them. The germline CDR1 and CDR2 sequences are LNHDA and SQIVND (reference sequence). CDR3 protein: CASSPRQDGSEQYF. CDR3 bases: TGTGCCAGTAGTCCCAGACAGGATGGGTCCGAGCAGTACTTC.

The sample holds one count of this clone. The chain is built from TRBV18 and TRBJ2-7; the match to TRBD1 covers 9 bases. After removal of 3 bases from V and 6 bases from J, the junction contained 9 bases not matched to a gene. Germline CDR1 and CDR2: KGHSH and LQKENI. There are 15 residues in the CDR3. This chain's CDR3 is CASSPPTGTGFEQYF. As DNA, the CDR3 is TGTGCCAGCTCACCTCCGACCGGGACAGGGTTCGAGCAGTACTTC.

The genes are TRBV7-2 and TRBJ1-2, with D perhaps TRBD1 (5 bases). This CDR3 is 14 amino acids long. CDR1 and CDR2 (germline): SGHTA, FQGNSA. The V gene lost 2 bases and the J gene lost 1 base, with 8 bases spanning the gap. This CDR3 is CASSLSGNNYGYTF. The CDR3 DNA follows: TGTGCCAGCAGCTTATCAGGGAATAACTATGGCTACACCTTC.

This clone was detected a few times. V gene TRBV28 combines with J gene TRBJ1-5, with a weak D call TRBD1 (5 bases). The CDR3 loop spans 14 amino acids. V lost 6 bases and J lost 2, with 11 bases in between. Per germline, CDR1 MDHEN and CDR2 SYDVKM. The CDR3 nucleotides read TGTGCCAGCAGCCTGTGGGGGGGCAATCAGCCCCAGCATTTT. It codes for CASSLWGGNQPQHF.

J is TRBJ2-7 and V is TRBV20-1; weak D call: TRBD1 (6 bases). Per the germline V gene, CDR1 is DFQATT and CDR2 is SNEGSKA (reference sequence). Trimming pared 3 bases from V and 4 bases from J, leaving 28 bases between. This CDR3 spans 18 amino acids. Written as DNA, the CDR3 is TGCAGTGCTAGTTCGACAACGTTACAGGGAAAAGATAGATACGAGCAGTACTTC. The encoded protein is CSASSTTLQGKDRYEQYF.

This chain uses TRBV9 with TRBJ2-5; D might be TRBD1 (6 bases). V lost 3 bases and J 2 bases, leaving 14 bases between the germline ends. Germline V gene lookup returns CDR1 SGDLS and CDR2 YYNGEE. There are 15 residues in the CDR3. Here the CDR3 reads CASSGLGTLQETQYF. DNA of the CDR3: TGTGCCAGCAGCGGACTCGGGACATTACAAGAGACCCAGTACTTC. Together with reference TRBV9 and TRBJ2-5, the CDR3 gives the full variable domain: DSGVTQTPKHLITATGQRVTLRCSPRSGDLSVYWYQQSLDQGLQFLIQYYNGEERAKGNILERFSAQQFPDLHSELNLSSLELGDSALYFCASSGLGTLQETQYFGPGTRLLVL.

This clone appeared a few times. The chain combines TRBV3-1 (or the pseudogene TRBV3-2) with TRBJ2-1; tentatively, D is TRBD1 (5 bases). The germline V gene has CDR1 LGHDT and CDR2 YNNKEL (reference sequence). Trimming removed 0 bases from V and 0 bases from J, with 9 bases in between. This CDR3 is 16 amino acids long. The CDR3, as DNA: TGTGCCAGCAGCCAAGAGGCAGGGAACTCCTACAATGAGCAGTTCTTC. Translated: CASSQEAGNSYNEQFF.

With respect to this clone: This same CDR3 is encoded by further DNA sequences in the sample. The rearrangement links TRBV12-3 or TRBV12-4 to TRBJ2-5; D gene uncertain. V lost 3 bases and J 5 bases, leaving 4 bases between the germline ends. This CDR3 region has 11 residues. The CDR3 sequence is CASSFGETQYF. CDR3 DNA sequence: TGTGCCAGCAGTTTTGGTGAGACCCAGTACTTC.

The gene calls are TRBV5-4 and TRBJ1-6; D perhaps matches TRBD1 (6 bases). The CDR3 totals 13 residues. V lost 3 bases and J lost 11, with 12 bases in between. Germline lookup yields CDR1 SGHNT and CDR2 YYREEE (reference sequence). This chain's CDR3 is CASSSQGSPPLHF. The CDR3 nucleotides are TGTGCCAGCAGCTCACAGGGTAGTCCACCCCTCCACTTT. Variable domain in full (rest from reference TRBV5-4 and TRBJ1-6): ETGVTQSPTHLIKTRGQQVTLRCSSQSGHNTVSWYQQALGQGPQFIFQYYREEENGRGNFPPRFSGLQFPNYSSELNVNALELDDSALYLCASSSQGSPPLHFGNGTRLTVT.

V usage is TRBV6-5 and J usage is TRBJ2-1; 13 nucleotides match TRBD2. This CDR3 is 14 amino acids long. The V gene's germline CDR1 is MNHEY and CDR2 SVGAGI. Germline trimming cut 7 bases from V and 7 bases from J; bases unmatched to any gene: 4. CDR3 sequence reads: CASTRLAGGNEQFF. For the CDR3, the DNA is TGTGCCAGCACAAGACTAGCGGGAGGAAATGAGCAGTTCTTC.

The chain combines TRBV5-3 with TRBJ2-3, with D tentatively TRBD1 (6 bases). TRBV5-3 is designated an ORF whose function remains uncertain. Deletions cut 2 bases from V and 1 base from J, with 8 bases between. The CDR3 contains 14 residues. CDR3 protein: CARSFRQGTDTQYF. The CDR3 region has the DNA TGTGCCAGAAGCTTCCGACAGGGCACAGATACGCAGTATTTT.

This chain connects TRBV18 to TRBJ1-3, with D unresolved. Trimming pared 4 bases from V and 4 bases from J, leaving 17 bases between. This CDR3 region has 16 residues. Germline-derived CDR1 and CDR2 are KGHSH and LQKENI. The chain's CDR3 is CASSLSADWSGNTIYF. In nucleotides, the CDR3 is TGTGCCAGCTCACTCTCCGCGGACTGGTCCGGAAACACCATATATTTT.

The CDR3 nucleotides are TGTGCCAGCAGCGGTGAGCGTTGGGCCACCGGGGAGCTGTTTTTT. It codes for CASSGERWATGELFF. The J gene is TRBJ2-2, the V gene TRBV5-6; D unclear. The V and J ends lost 4 bases and 4 bases respectively, with 14 bases between them. The germline CDR1 and CDR2 sequences are SGHDT and YYEEEE. The CDR3 runs 15 residues.

In this sample, this clone turned up once. This rearrangement joins TRBV29-1 to TRBJ1-2, with 8 bases aligning to TRBD1. V trimming: 6 bases; J trimming: 3 bases; junction bases outside the gene matches: 6. CDR3 length: 13 amino acids. Germline V gene data show CDR1 as SQVTM and CDR2 as ANQGSEA. The chain's CDR3 is CSVAQGADYGYTF. The DNA for the CDR3 is TGCAGCGTCGCGCAGGGGGCTGACTATGGCTACACCTTC.

This sequence joins TRBV19 and TRBJ1-6; maybe TRBD1 (5 bases). V gave up 5 bases and J gave up 5 bases, with 13 bases separating them. The germline CDR1 and CDR2 sequences are LNHDA and SQIVND (reference sequence). The CDR3 consists of 15 residues. CDR3 sequence (DNA): TGTGCCAGTAGTCCAGCCCGGGGACATAATTCACCCCTCCACTTT. Protein sequence: CASSPARGHNSPLHF.

This sequence joins TRBV19 and TRBJ2-1, with TRBD2 matching 13 bases. This CDR3 spans 17 amino acids. The J segment lost 8 bases and the V segment lost 5 bases, leaving 12 bases of the junction unmatched. Germline values: CDR1 LNHDA, CDR2 SQIVND (reference sequence). CDR3 loop: CASSSPRTSGRGYEQFF. CDR3 nucleotides: TGTGCCAGTAGTTCACCACGGACTAGCGGGAGAGGCTATGAGCAGTTCTTC.

This chain joins TRBV4-1 and TRBJ1-5, with D tentatively TRBD1 (6 bases). The germline V gene encodes CDR1 MGHRA and CDR2 YSYEKL. The V end lost 4 bases, the J end lost 1 base, and 17 bases lay between the germline ends. This CDR3 spans 17 amino acids. CDR3: CASSPGLPRGSNQPQHF. CDR3 sequence (DNA): TGCGCCAGCAGCCCAGGGTTGCCGAGGGGGAGCAATCAGCCCCAGCATTTT.

This clone was counted between two and nine times. The V gene is TRBV10-1, the J gene TRBJ2-5; D tentatively reads TRBD1 or TRBD2 (5 bases each). The V end was cut by 0 bases, the J end by 3 bases, with 11 bases between. The CDR3 sequence is 15 residues long. Germline CDR1 reads WNHNN; CDR2 reads SYGVQD (reference sequence). The CDR3: CASSESTGQEETQYF. CDR3 coding DNA: TGCGCCAGCAGTGAGTCGACGGGGCAGGAAGAGACCCAGTACTTC.

The V call is TRBV9, the J call TRBJ2-7; TRBD2 aligns across 11 bases. CDR1 SGDLS and CDR2 YYNGEE come from the germline V gene. Unmatched junction bases numbered 6, after V lost 3 bases and J lost 7 bases. CDR3 size: 14 residues. As DNA, the CDR3 is TGTGCCAGCAGCGATCTAGCGGGAGGAGGGGAGCAGTACTTC. Translation: CASSDLAGGGEQYF.